One and the same sample provided the 27 T cell receptor beta chains below, sequenced in a study of CD8 T cells in ankylosing spondylitis. Study findings and constraints: A motif in TCR beta, a set of seven to nine highly homologous variants, appeared characteristic of ankylosing spondylitis blood.

MiXCR, applied by TCRdb to the 5' RACE reads, yields one record per CDR3 protein. The sample includes 500,000 to 650,000 distinct CDR3 sequences, about 5.4% of them seen just once. No antigens are known for them. The sample taken for sequencing was blood, either unsorted or a sorted T cell fraction (not recorded which). The origin of the receptors is a male donor with ankylosing spondylitis.

This clonotype was seen repeatedly, ten times or more. This chain uses TRBV4-3 with TRBJ1-1; D is perhaps TRBD1 (5 bases). Germline loops: CDR1 LGHNA, CDR2 YSLEER. V was pared by 0 bases and J by 1 base, with 9 bases between. CDR3 length: 15 residues. The CDR3 region is CASSQDSGGNTEAFF. The CDR3 bases are TGCGCCAGCAGCCAAGATAGTGGGGGGAACACTGAAGCTTTCTTT.

The V call is TRBV7-9, the J call TRBJ2-5; unclear D gene. Germline assignment: CDR1 SEHNR and CDR2 FQNEAQ (reference sequence). The CDR3 totals 13 residues. With 5 bases removed from V and 7 bases from J, the gap between germline ends came to 14 bases. CDR3 protein: CASSPLTSGTQYF. The DNA of the CDR3 is TGTGCCAGCAGCCCCCTGACCTCTGGGACCCAGTACTTC.

V gene TRBV27 combines with J gene TRBJ2-1; no definite D call. This CDR3 has 13 amino acids. The germline V and J ends were trimmed by 5 bases and 3 bases, with 8 bases remaining between them. The germline CDR1 and CDR2 sequences are MNHEY and SMNVEV (reference sequence). The CDR3 protein is CASSPSNYNEQFF. DNA of the CDR3: TGTGCCAGCAGTCCGTCAAACTACAATGAGCAGTTCTTC.

This clonotype came up a few times. The J gene is TRBJ2-3, the V gene TRBV18; 10 bases fit TRBD2. Trimming at V came to 3 bases and at J to 4 bases, leaving 4 bases not matched to a gene. Germline V gene lookup returns CDR1 KGHSH and CDR2 LQKENI. This CDR3 has 15 residues. Written as DNA, the CDR3 is TGTGCCAGCTCACCGAGCGGGAGGGCCGCAGATACGCAGTATTTT. It is translated as CASSPSGRAADTQYF.

This clonotype was recorded at least ten times. The chain has TRBV27 and TRBJ2-2, with unresolved D. Germline values: CDR1 MNHEY, CDR2 SMNVEV (reference sequence). V dropped 6 bases and J dropped 7 bases, with 9 bases sitting between them. The CDR3 is 12 amino acids. The CDR3 spells CASRLTVGELFF. The CDR3 DNA reads as TGTGCCAGCAGGTTAACGGTCGGGGAGCTGTTTTTT.

This clonotype was seen at least ten times. The J gene is TRBJ2-3, the V gene TRBV28; 10 nucleotides align to TRBD2. V lost 4 bases and J lost 1; bases outside the gene matches: 5. CDR1 is MDHEN, CDR2 SYDVKM, per germline. The CDR3 consists of 16 residues. CDR3 protein: CASSYSLAGGTDTQYF. The CDR3 bases are TGTGCCAGCAGTTATAGCCTAGCGGGAGGCACAGATACGCAGTATTTT.

There are many counts of this clonotype. The genes are TRBV25-1 and TRBJ1-6; D is unclear. The CDR3 runs 14 residues. Trimming pared 4 bases from V and 6 bases from J, leaving 10 bases between. CDR1 is MGHDK, CDR2 SYGVNS, per germline. The CDR3 sequence: CASSVSFFNSPLHF. The CDR3 DNA sequence: TGTGCCAGCAGTGTCAGTTTTTTTAATTCACCCCTCCACTTT.

This clonotype was recorded many times. The chain carries TRBV20-1 and TRBJ2-1, with TRBD2 identical over 8 bases. This CDR3 has 14 residues. With 4 bases clipped from V and 2 bases from J, the junction kept 4 bases outside the gene matches. CDR1 DFQATT and CDR2 SNEGSKA come from the germline V gene (reference sequence). CDR3 loop: CSAKGLGPYNEQFF. DNA for the CDR3: TGCAGTGCTAAGGGACTAGGGCCCTACAATGAGCAGTTCTTC.

This clonotype was picked up many times. J is TRBJ1-2 and V is TRBV7-9; D remains unclear. V dropped 7 bases and J dropped 8 bases, with 14 bases sitting between them. The CDR3 extends over 12 amino acids. Germline V gives CDR1 SEHNR, CDR2 FQNEAQ (reference sequence). The DNA of the CDR3 is TGTGCCAGCACCAATAGCCCTGGGGGCTACACCTTC. Translated, it gives CASTNSPGGYTF.

This clonotype was seen at least ten times. CDR3 amino acids: CASSLASLNTGELFF. In nucleotides, the CDR3 is TGTGCCAGCAGCTTAGCCTCTCTCAACACCGGGGAGCTGTTTTTT. V and J are TRBV7-9 and TRBJ2-2; D not resolved. Trimming removed 0 bases from V and 2 bases from J, with 7 bases in between. In germline, CDR1 is SEHNR, CDR2 FQNEAQ (reference sequence). The CDR3 totals 15 residues. Full variable domain (remainder filled in from reference TRBV7-9 and TRBJ2-2): DTGVSQNPRHKITKRGQNVTFRCDPISEHNRLYWYRQTLGQGPEFLTYFQNEAQLEKSRLLSDRFSAERPKGSFSTLEIQRTEQGDSAMYLCASSLASLNTGELFFGEGSRLTVL.

This clonotype was counted at least ten times. The V gene is TRBV4-3, the J gene TRBJ1-6; TRBD1 matches at 7 bases. The CDR3 is 17 residues long. V trimming: 0 bases; J trimming: 9 bases; junction bases outside the gene matches: 11. From germline, CDR1 is LGHNA and CDR2 YSLEER. The CDR3 DNA follows: TGCGCCAGCAGCCAAGAGAGACCGGCAGGGGGTGGTTCACCCCTCCACTTT. Translated: CASSQERPAGGGSPLHF.

The table lists this clonotype with many counts. The V and J genes are TRBV5-6 and TRBJ1-1; D is perhaps TRBD1 (5 bases). The CDR3 length is 12 residues. V was pared by 2 bases and J by 8 bases, with 10 bases between. The germline CDR1 and CDR2 sequences are SGHDT and YYEEEE. The CDR3 nucleotides read TGTGCCAGCAGCTTATGGGCAGGGGAAGCTTTCTTT. Amino acids: CASSLWAGEAFF.

This clonotype was observed many times. The J gene is TRBJ2-1, the V gene TRBV7-2; TRBD2 matches at 11 bases. The length of the CDR3 is 17 residues. Germline assignment: CDR1 SGHTA and CDR2 FQGNSA. With V trimmed by 5 bases and J by 0 bases, 6 bases remained unmatched. CDR3 nucleotides: TGTGCCAGCAGCAAGGGACTAGCGGAAAGCTCCTACAATGAGCAGTTCTTC. As protein: CASSKGLAESSYNEQFF.

This clonotype was detected many times. In DNA form, the CDR3 reads TGCGCCAGCAGCCTAGGATTCGACCAAGACGAGCAGTACTTC. Translating it yields CASSLGFDQDEQYF. The V and J genes are TRBV4-3 and TRBJ2-7; D gene unclear. V was pared by 4 bases and J by 5 bases, with 15 bases between. The CDR3 loop spans 14 amino acids. The germline CDR1 and CDR2 sequences are LGHNA and YSLEER.

This clonotype has at least ten counts. V usage is TRBV7-2 and J usage is TRBJ2-7, with 7 positions matching TRBD1. Trimming took 5 bases from V and 5 from J; bases not matched to a gene: 9. This CDR3 region has 14 residues. The germline gives CDR1 SGHTA, CDR2 FQGNSA. Here the CDR3 DNA reads TGTGCCAGCAGCACAGACGACAGGGTCCACGAGCAGTACTTC. This gives the protein CASSTDDRVHEQYF.

This clonotype came up many times. J is TRBJ1-1 and V is TRBV7-9, with a weak D call TRBD1 (6 bases). CDR1 and CDR2 from the germline V gene are SEHNR and FQNEAQ (reference sequence). The CDR3 runs 17 residues. Trimming took off 3 bases at V and 2 bases at J, with 19 bases between the two ends. CDR3 coding DNA: TGTGCCAGCAGCTTTCGGGATGGACAGTCCGGCAACACTGAAGCTTTCTTT. Translation gives CASSFRDGQSGNTEAFF.

This clonotype was detected only a few times. The junction departs from germline at one end; a sequencing error may be responsible. The V gene is TRBV20-1, the J gene TRBJ2-3, with TRBD2 identical over 8 bases. This CDR3 has 17 residues. CDR1 is DFQATT, CDR2 SNEGSKA, per germline (reference sequence). The CDR3 nucleotides are TGCTGTGCTAGGGGCTGGGGTAGCGGGGAAAGCACAGATACGCAGTATTTT. It yields the protein CCARGWGSGESTDTQYF.

This clonotype showed up many times. The genes are TRBV4-2 and TRBJ1-1, with D maybe TRBD1 (6 bases). The ends were cut back, 4 bases at V and 5 bases at J, with 17 bases in the middle. Germline-derived CDR1 and CDR2 are LGHNA and YNFKEQ. The CDR3 spans 15 residues. CDR3 nucleotides: TGTGCCAGCAGCCCACCGCAGGGGATTGTTACTGAAGCTTTCTTT. Its translation is CASSPPQGIVTEAFF.

This clonotype was detected many times. This chain links TRBV7-9 with TRBJ2-1; D not certain. Germline V gives CDR1 SEHNR, CDR2 FQNEAQ (reference sequence). There are 13 residues in the CDR3. V shed 2 bases and J shed 5 bases, with 7 bases lying between them. The CDR3 DNA sequence: TGTGCCAGCAGCTTACCCCCTGACAATGAGCAGTTCTTC. As protein: CASSLPPDNEQFF. The whole variable domain, filled in from reference TRBV7-9 and TRBJ2-1, reads DTGVSQNPRHKITKRGQNVTFRCDPISEHNRLYWYRQTLGQGPEFLTYFQNEAQLEKSRLLSDRFSAERPKGSFSTLEIQRTEQGDSAMYLCASSLPPDNEQFFGPGTRLTVL.

This clonotype was counted at least ten times. CDR3 nucleotides: TGTGCCAGCAGTTTAACAATCTGGGTCTACGAGCAGTACTTC. Translating it yields CASSLTIWVYEQYF. V usage is TRBV12-3 or TRBV12-4 and J usage is TRBJ2-7; D not resolved. V shed 2 bases and J shed 3 bases, with 11 bases lying between them. This CDR3 region has 14 residues.

This clonotype was found many times. The chain recombines TRBV29-1 with TRBJ1-2; D is possibly TRBD1 (6 bases). Trimming left V 3 bases short and J 6 bases short, with 14 bases between. The CDR3 spans 13 residues. CDR1 is SQVTM, CDR2 ANQGSEA, per germline. The CDR3 region is CSVENTGRHGYTF. In DNA form, the CDR3 reads TGCAGCGTTGAGAACACAGGGCGTCATGGCTACACCTTC.

This clonotype was counted many times. In nucleotides, the CDR3 is TGTGCCAGCAGCCAGGCCTCCGGGGATGAGCAGTACTTC. Translating gives CASSQASGDEQYF. The chain links TRBV28 to TRBJ2-7; the D gene is possibly TRBD2 (5 bases). The germline V and J ends were trimmed by 6 bases and 7 bases, with 16 bases remaining between them. The length of the CDR3 is 13 residues. Germline lookup yields CDR1 MDHEN and CDR2 SYDVKM.

This clonotype came up many times. The chain combines TRBV4-3 with TRBJ2-3; D may correspond to TRBD1 or TRBD2 (7 bases each). The CDR3 covers 16 residues. CDR1 and CDR2 (germline): LGHNA, YSLEER. The V and J ends lost 4 bases and 1 base respectively, with 15 bases between them. The CDR3 nucleotides read TGCGCCAGCAGCCCCAGGGGGAGGGAGGGCACAGATACGCAGTATTTT. This codes for CASSPRGREGTDTQYF.

This clonotype was observed at least ten times. The chain employs TRBV29-1 and TRBJ1-2, with TRBD1 matching 7 bases. The junction had 9 bases not matched to a gene; V was cut back by 0 bases and J by 2 bases. Germline values: CDR1 SQVTM, CDR2 ANQGSEA. The CDR3 covers 16 residues. CDR3 DNA: TGCAGCGTTGAAGATTACGGGACAGAACCAAACTATGGCTACACCTTC. Encoded protein: CSVEDYGTEPNYGYTF. Full variable domain (outside the CDR3, taken from reference TRBV29-1 and TRBJ1-2): SAVISQKPSRDICQRGTSLTIQCQVDSQVTMMFWYRQQPGQSLTLIATANQGSEATYESGFVIDKFPISRPNLTFSTLTVSNMSPEDSSIYLCSVEDYGTEPNYGYTFGSGTRLTVV.

This clonotype was seen ten or more times. The rearrangement joins TRBV15 to TRBJ2-7; 9 bases fit TRBD1. V lost 6 bases to trimming and J lost 4 bases; unmatched junction nucleotides: 10. Germline lookup yields CDR1 LNHNV and CDR2 YYDKDF (reference sequence). The CDR3 runs 15 residues. CDR3 sequence reads: CATRPLDRGEYEQYF. The CDR3 DNA is TGTGCCACCAGGCCCCTGGACAGGGGAGAGTACGAGCAGTACTTC.

The table lists this clonotype with many counts. The rearrangement links TRBV7-2 to TRBJ1-2; tentative D call: TRBD1 (5 bases). Germline values: CDR1 SGHTA, CDR2 FQGNSA. The V and J ends lost 1 base and 2 bases respectively, with 8 bases between them. This CDR3 contains 14 residues. The CDR3 DNA follows: TGTGCCAGCAGCTTAGGCAGGGTAAACTATGGCTACACCTTC. Its protein product is CASSLGRVNYGYTF.

This chain joins TRBV5-1 and TRBJ1-2; possibly TRBD1 for D (5 bases). Germline values: CDR1 SGHRS, CDR2 YFSETQ. Trimming removed 0 bases at V and 3 bases at J, with 12 bases between. This CDR3 spans 15 amino acids. In DNA, the CDR3 is TGCGCCAGCAGCTTGGAGGGAGTGGGGCACTATGGCTACACCTTC. Its protein is CASSLEGVGHYGYTF.